These 2 T cell receptor beta chains originate from one sample sequenced in a study of cytomegalovirus exposure and HLA in healthy donors. Clones were read by immunoSEQ multiplex PCR, and TCRdb kept only the in-frame ones, dropping some. The table shows over 200,000 clones, with roughly 88% occurring only once. The sequenced material came from PBMCs. These receptors originate from a woman aged 18 to 35 in good health and CMV-seronegative.

The chain is built from TRBV4-3 and TRBJ1-2; 10 nucleotides line up with TRBD1. From germline, CDR1 is LGHNA and CDR2 YSLEER. This CDR3 has 15 amino acids. Trimming at V came to 1 base and at J to 8 bases, leaving 7 bases not matched to a gene. CDR3 nucleotides: TGCGCCAGCAGCCAAGTAGGGACAGGGGACGGCGGCTACACCTTC. This gives the protein CASSQVGTGDGGYTF.

The chain has TRBV5-6 and TRBJ2-1; the match to TRBD2 covers 10 bases. V shed 1 base, J shed 0 bases, and the junction held 4 bases outside the gene matches. The CDR3 length is 17 residues. Germline CDR1 and CDR2: SGHDT and YYEEEE. CDR3 bases: TGTGCCAGCAGCTTGCAGCCTAGCGGGAGCTCCTACAATGAGCAGTTCTTC. Its protein product is CASSLQPSGSSYNEQFF.